Sequencing of this TCR beta chain was carried out in a study of blood T cells in healthy people across ages. General study findings and limits: Underestimates were what the diversity estimates from one million T cells were considered to be. When set beside aged donors, long-lived donors presented more naive CD4+ cells and higher diversity. Roughly linearly, TCR beta diversity per million T cells fell as age increased.

This clonotype was observed a handful of times. Its antigen is not identified. Per sample, at least 5 micrograms of total RNA were extracted. The CDR3 runs 19 residues. Germline V gives CDR1 MDHEN, CDR2 SYDVKM. V lost 1 base to trimming and J lost 2 bases, with 23 bases between them. A second 7 to 11 cycle PCR used barcoded and J-beta primers. TCRdb reprocessed the 5' RACE reads via MiXCR and lists one record per CDR3 protein. The table has hundreds of thousands of distinct CDR3 sequences, approximately 40% seen once; the top ten hold 30%. The TCR sequence derives from a man aged 80 or over in good health. The chain carries TRBV28 and TRBJ2-5; no definite D call. The sequencing sample was made of blood. CDR3 sequence (DNA): TGTGCCAGCAGTTTATATTCTAAGACGACTGCGGCGGAACAAGAGACCCAGTACTTC. This translates into CASSLYSKTTAAEQETQYF.